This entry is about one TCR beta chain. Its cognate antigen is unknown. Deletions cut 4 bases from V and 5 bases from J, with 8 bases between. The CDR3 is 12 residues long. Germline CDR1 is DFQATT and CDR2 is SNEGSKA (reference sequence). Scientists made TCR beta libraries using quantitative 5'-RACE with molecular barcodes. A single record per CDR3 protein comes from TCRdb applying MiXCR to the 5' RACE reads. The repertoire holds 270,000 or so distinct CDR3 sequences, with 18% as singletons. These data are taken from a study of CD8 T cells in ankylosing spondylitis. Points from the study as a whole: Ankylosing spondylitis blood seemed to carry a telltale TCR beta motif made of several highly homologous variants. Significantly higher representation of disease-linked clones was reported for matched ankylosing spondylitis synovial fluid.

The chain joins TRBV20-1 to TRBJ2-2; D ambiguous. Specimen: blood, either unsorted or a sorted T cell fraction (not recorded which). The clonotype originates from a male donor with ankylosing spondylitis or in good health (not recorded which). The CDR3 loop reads CSAIPLTGELFF. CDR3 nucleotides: TGCAGTGCTATCCCTTTAACCGGGGAGCTGTTTTTT.